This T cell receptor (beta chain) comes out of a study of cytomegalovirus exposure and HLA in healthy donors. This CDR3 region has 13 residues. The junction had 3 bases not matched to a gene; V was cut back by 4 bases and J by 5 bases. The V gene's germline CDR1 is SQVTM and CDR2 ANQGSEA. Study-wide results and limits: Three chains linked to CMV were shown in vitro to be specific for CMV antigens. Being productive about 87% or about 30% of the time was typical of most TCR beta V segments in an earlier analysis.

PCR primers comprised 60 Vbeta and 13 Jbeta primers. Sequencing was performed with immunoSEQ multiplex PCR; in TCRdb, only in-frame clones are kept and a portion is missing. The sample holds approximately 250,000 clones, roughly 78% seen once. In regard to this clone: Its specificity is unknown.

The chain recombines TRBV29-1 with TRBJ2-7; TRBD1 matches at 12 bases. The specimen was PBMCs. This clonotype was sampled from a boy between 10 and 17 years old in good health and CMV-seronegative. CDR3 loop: CSVGDRGRDEQYF. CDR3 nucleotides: TGCAGCGTTGGGGACAGGGGGCGGGACGAGCAGTACTTC.